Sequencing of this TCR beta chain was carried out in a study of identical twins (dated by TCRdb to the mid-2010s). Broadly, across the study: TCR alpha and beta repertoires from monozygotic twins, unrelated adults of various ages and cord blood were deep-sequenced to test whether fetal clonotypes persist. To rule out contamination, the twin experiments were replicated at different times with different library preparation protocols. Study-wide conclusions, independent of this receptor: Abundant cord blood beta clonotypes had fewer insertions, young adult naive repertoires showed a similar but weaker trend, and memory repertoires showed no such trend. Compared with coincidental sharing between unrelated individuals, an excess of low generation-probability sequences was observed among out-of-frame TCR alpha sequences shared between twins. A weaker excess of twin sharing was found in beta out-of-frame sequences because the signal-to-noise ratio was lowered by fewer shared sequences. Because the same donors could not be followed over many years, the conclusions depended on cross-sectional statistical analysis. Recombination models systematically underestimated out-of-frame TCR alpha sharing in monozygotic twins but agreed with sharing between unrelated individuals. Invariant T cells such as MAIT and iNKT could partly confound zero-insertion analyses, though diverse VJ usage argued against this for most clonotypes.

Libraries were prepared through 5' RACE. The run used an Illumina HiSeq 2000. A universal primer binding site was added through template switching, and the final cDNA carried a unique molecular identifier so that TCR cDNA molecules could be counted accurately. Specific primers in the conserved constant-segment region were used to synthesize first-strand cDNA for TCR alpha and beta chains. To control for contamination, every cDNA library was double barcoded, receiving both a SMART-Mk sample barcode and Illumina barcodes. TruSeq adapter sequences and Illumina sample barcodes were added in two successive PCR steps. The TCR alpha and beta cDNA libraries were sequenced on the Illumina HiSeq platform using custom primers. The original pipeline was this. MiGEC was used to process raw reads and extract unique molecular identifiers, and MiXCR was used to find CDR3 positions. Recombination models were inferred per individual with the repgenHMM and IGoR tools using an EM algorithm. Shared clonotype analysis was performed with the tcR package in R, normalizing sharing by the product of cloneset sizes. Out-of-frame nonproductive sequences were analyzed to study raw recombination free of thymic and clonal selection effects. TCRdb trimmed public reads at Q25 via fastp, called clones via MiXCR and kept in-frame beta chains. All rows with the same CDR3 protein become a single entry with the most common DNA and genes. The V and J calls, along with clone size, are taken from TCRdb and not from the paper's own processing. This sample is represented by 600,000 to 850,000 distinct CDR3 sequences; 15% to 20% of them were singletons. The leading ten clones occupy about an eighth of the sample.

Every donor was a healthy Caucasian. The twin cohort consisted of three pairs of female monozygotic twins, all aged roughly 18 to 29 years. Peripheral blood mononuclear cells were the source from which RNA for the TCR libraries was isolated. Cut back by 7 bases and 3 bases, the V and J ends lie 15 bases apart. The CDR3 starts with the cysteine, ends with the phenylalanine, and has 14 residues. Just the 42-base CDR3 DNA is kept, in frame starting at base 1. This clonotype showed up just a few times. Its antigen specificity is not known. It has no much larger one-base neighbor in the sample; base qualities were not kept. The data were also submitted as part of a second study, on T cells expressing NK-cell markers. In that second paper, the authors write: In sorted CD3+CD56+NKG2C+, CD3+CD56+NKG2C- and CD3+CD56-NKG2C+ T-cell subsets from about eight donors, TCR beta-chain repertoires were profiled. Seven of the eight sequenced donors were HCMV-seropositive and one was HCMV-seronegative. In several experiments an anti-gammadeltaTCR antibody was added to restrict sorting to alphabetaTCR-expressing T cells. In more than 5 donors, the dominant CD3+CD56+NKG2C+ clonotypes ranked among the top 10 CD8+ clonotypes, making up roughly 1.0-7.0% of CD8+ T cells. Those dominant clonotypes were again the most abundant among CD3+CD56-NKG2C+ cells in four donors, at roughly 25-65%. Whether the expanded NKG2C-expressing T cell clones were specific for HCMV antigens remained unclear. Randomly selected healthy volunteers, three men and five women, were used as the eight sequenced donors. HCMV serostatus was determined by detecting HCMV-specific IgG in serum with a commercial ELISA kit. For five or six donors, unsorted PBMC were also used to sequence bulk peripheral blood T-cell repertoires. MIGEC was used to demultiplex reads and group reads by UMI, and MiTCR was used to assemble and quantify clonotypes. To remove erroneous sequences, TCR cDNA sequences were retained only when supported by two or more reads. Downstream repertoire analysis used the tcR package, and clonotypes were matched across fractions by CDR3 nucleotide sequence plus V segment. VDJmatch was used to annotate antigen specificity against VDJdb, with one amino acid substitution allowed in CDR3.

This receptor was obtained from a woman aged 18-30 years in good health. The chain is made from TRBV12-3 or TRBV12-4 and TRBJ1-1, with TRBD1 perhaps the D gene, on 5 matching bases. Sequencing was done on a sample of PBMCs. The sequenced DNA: TGTGCCAGCACCCCGACAGTTATGGACACTGAAGCTTTCTTT. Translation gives CASTPTVMDTEAFF.